This passage covers 27 T cell receptor beta chains from one sample sequenced in a study of blood T cell repertoires in COVID-19. TCRdb's table, derived via immunoSEQ multiplex PCR, lists solely in-frame clones and lacks some. The sample includes 200,000 to 250,000 clones, about 86% seen only once; the top ten take 3%. The sequenced material came from peripheral blood. The receptors derive from a woman aged 25 to 45 who had recovered from COVID-19.

The chain combines TRBV5-5 with TRBJ1-4, with 8 bases identical to TRBD1. This CDR3 has 16 amino acids. Unmatched junction bases numbered 8, after V lost 4 bases and J lost 3 bases. Germline CDR1 is SGHKS and CDR2 is YYEKEE (reference sequence). Written as DNA, the CDR3 is TGTGCCAGCAGCACCCTTTTACAGGGGGCTAATGAAAAACTGTTTTTT. This codes for CASSTLLQGANEKLFF.

The rearrangement uses TRBV29-1 and TRBJ1-1, with TRBD1 as a possible D gene (5 bases). Germline CDR1 is SQVTM and CDR2 is ANQGSEA. The CDR3 spans 13 residues. CDR3 coding DNA: TGCAGTTCGGGGACGGAGGGGAGGACTGAAGCTTTCTTT. It codes for CSSGTEGRTEAFF.

This clone occurred once. V gene TRBV7-2 combines with J gene TRBJ2-1; TRBD2 aligns across 9 bases. Germline CDR1 and CDR2: SGHTA and FQGNSA. This CDR3 has 16 amino acids. Trimming cost V 4 bases and J 2 bases; bases outside gene matches: 6. For the CDR3, the DNA is TGTGCCAGCAGCTCGGGGACTAGCAGTGCCTACAATGAGCAGTTCTTC. It yields the protein CASSSGTSSAYNEQFF.

V is TRBV5-1 and J is TRBJ2-3; D is unresolved. The ends were cut back, 8 bases at V and 3 bases at J, with 4 bases in the middle. This CDR3 comprises 10 residues. Germline lookup yields CDR1 SGHRS and CDR2 YFSETQ. For the CDR3, the DNA is TGCGCCAGTTCGACAGATACGCAGTATTTT. Translated: CASSTDTQYF.

The chain recombines TRBV6-4 with TRBJ2-1; 10 bases line up with TRBD1. J gave up 7 bases and V 0 bases, and 6 bases lay outside the gene matches. This CDR3 region has 16 residues. Per germline, CDR1 MRHNA and CDR2 SNTAGT. CDR3 in DNA: TGTGCCAGCAGTGACTCGGGGACAGGGGTGGAGAATGAGCAGTTCTTC. Residues: CASSDSGTGVENEQFF.

The chain has TRBV5-8 and TRBJ1-1, with a weak D call TRBD1 (6 bases). Germline CDR1 is SGHTS and CDR2 is YDEGEE. The germline V and J ends were trimmed by 2 bases and 8 bases, with 13 bases remaining between them. CDR3 length equals 13 residues. CDR3 sequence: CASSLLQGEEAFF. The CDR3 bases are TGTGCCAGCAGCTTACTACAGGGTGAAGAAGCTTTCTTT.

This clone has a handful of counts. The chain combines TRBV4-1 with TRBJ2-7; D may be TRBD1 (5 bases). The V end was cut by 1 base, the J end by 0 bases, with 7 bases between. CDR3 length equals 14 residues. Germline CDR1 is MGHRA and CDR2 is YSYEKL. The chain's CDR3 is CASSQVGVSYEQYF. DNA for the CDR3: TGCGCCAGCAGCCAAGTAGGGGTCTCCTACGAGCAGTACTTC.

The chain has TRBV27 and TRBJ2-7, with TRBD2 matching over 7 bases. The CDR3 is 15 residues long. Germline V gene data show CDR1 as MNHEY and CDR2 as SMNVEV (reference sequence). V shed 5 bases, J shed 3 bases, and the junction held 10 bases outside the gene matches. The CDR3 loop reads CASSDQPSGHYEQYF. In nucleotides, the CDR3 is TGTGCCAGCAGTGACCAGCCTAGCGGACACTACGAGCAGTACTTC.

CDR3 in amino acids: CASSLSGKKAGEQFF. The CDR3, as DNA: TGTGCCAGCAGTTTATCGGGGAAAAAGGCGGGTGAGCAGTTCTTC. V and J are TRBV28 and TRBJ2-1; the D gene is possibly TRBD2 (5 bases). V lost 1 base to trimming and J lost 9 bases, with 16 bases between them. The CDR3 extends over 15 amino acids. CDR1 is MDHEN, CDR2 SYDVKM, per germline.

In its sample, this clone was seen once. The chain employs TRBV5-1 and TRBJ2-1, with D possibly TRBD1 on 6 matching bases. Germline V gene sequence: CDR1 SGHRS, CDR2 YFSETQ. With 0 bases removed from V and 3 bases from J, the gap between germline ends came to 10 bases. The CDR3 covers 15 residues. CDR3 sequence: CASSLDPGDYNEQFF. CDR3 nucleotides: TGCGCCAGCAGCTTGGATCCAGGGGACTACAATGAGCAGTTCTTC.

V is TRBV9 and J is TRBJ1-2, with TRBD1 as a possible D gene (5 bases). The germline CDR1 and CDR2 sequences are SGDLS and YYNGEE. V was clipped by 4 bases and J by 7 bases, with 17 bases between them. This CDR3 contains 14 residues. CDR3 in DNA: TGTGCCAGCAGCCCCGGAGTCGGGGGAGGTGGCTACACCTTC. Protein product: CASSPGVGGGGYTF.

The chain recombines TRBV24-1 with TRBJ2-1, with 10 bases fitting TRBD1. The CDR3 totals 15 residues. V lost 3 bases to trimming and J lost 9 bases; unmatched junction nucleotides: 7. Germline values: CDR1 KGHDR, CDR2 SFDVKD. Here the CDR3 DNA reads TGTGCCACCAGTGATGGTGGGACAGGGGTGGTTGAGCAGTTCTTC. Encoded protein: CATSDGGTGVVEQFF.

The genes are TRBV29-1 and TRBJ2-2; 8 positions agree with TRBD1. The germline CDR1 and CDR2 sequences are SQVTM and ANQGSEA. This CDR3 is 12 amino acids long. J lost 7 bases, V lost 7 bases, and 5 bases had no gene match. This chain's CDR3 is CSADRDSGELFF. The CDR3 DNA follows: TGCAGCGCGGACAGGGATAGCGGGGAGCTGTTTTTT.

The chain carries TRBV5-1 and TRBJ2-3, with 12 bases matching TRBD2. CDR3 size: 17 residues. Germline V gene lookup returns CDR1 SGHRS and CDR2 YFSETQ. The trim removed 1 base at V and 0 bases at J, leaving 3 bases unmatched. This chain's CDR3 is CASSLTGTSGSTDTQYF. CDR3 coding DNA: TGCGCCAGCAGCTTGACCGGGACTAGCGGGAGCACAGATACGCAGTATTTT.

V is TRBV19 and J is TRBJ2-6; 10 bases line up with TRBD2. The CDR3 covers 18 residues. Germline CDR1 is LNHDA and CDR2 is SQIVND (reference sequence). J was trimmed by 0 bases and V by 7 bases; bases with no gene match: 9. DNA of the CDR3: TGTGCCAGTATCAAAACCGGACTAGCGGCCTCTGGGGCCAACGTCCTGACTTTC. Residues: CASIKTGLAASGANVLTF. The full variable domain, with the rest looked up from reference TRBV19 and TRBJ2-6, is DGGITQSPKYLFRKEGQNVTLSCEQNLNHDAMYWYRQDPGQGLRLIYYSQIVNDFQKGDIAEGYSVSREKKESFPLTVTSAQKNPTAFYLCASIKTGLAASGANVLTFGAGSRLTVL.

The chain is built from TRBV27 and TRBJ2-7; D perhaps matches TRBD1 (5 bases). Germline V CDR1 and CDR2: MNHEY, SMNVEV (reference sequence). The CDR3 length is 15 residues. Trimming took 1 base from V and 2 from J, leaving 12 bases between them. DNA for the CDR3: TGTGCCAGCAGTTTATTTTCAGGACATACCTACGAGCAGTACTTC. It translates to CASSLFSGHTYEQYF.

The chain has TRBV7-3 and TRBJ2-3; 15 bases are a match to TRBD2. The ends lost 3 bases at V and 3 bases at J; junction bases unmatched: 4. CDR1 is SGHTA and CDR2 is FQGTGA in the germline V gene. CDR3 length: 17 residues. CDR3 amino acids: CASSLRTSGRATDTQYF. The DNA of the CDR3 is TGTGCCAGCAGCTTGCGGACTAGCGGGAGGGCAACAGATACGCAGTATTTT.

This clone occurred once. One junction end does not reproduce the germline sequence, and a read error may be involved. V and J are TRBV7-7 and TRBJ2-1; 11 nucleotides align to TRBD2. The CDR3 has 15 residues. CDR1 is SSHAT, CDR2 FNYEAQ, per germline (reference sequence). The chain's CDR3 is CASSLLAGVLNEQFF. In nucleotides, the CDR3 is TGTGCTAGCAGCTTACTAGCGGGAGTCTTAAATGAGCAGTTCTTC.

The chain couples TRBV19 to TRBJ1-2; D may be TRBD1 (6 bases). The CDR3 extends over 12 amino acids. Germline assignment: CDR1 LNHDA and CDR2 SQIVND (reference sequence). The ends were cut back, 9 bases at V and 6 bases at J, with 14 bases in the middle. CDR3 residues: CARLQGDHGYTF. The DNA for the CDR3 is TGTGCCAGATTACAGGGAGATCATGGCTACACCTTC.

This clone was seen more than once but under ten times. Other DNA sequences within the sample encode an identical CDR3. The V call is TRBV27, the J call TRBJ2-3; a weak D match, TRBD2 (5 bases). Deletions cut 2 bases from V and 3 bases from J, with 15 bases between. Per germline, CDR1 MNHEY and CDR2 SMNVEV (reference sequence). The CDR3 runs to 16 residues. The CDR3 nucleotides are TGTGCCAGCAGTTTACTAGCATCGGGGTTGACAGATACGCAGTATTTT. This gives the protein CASSLLASGLTDTQYF.

This clone has only one observation. The chain has TRBV11-3 and TRBJ2-1; D perhaps matches TRBD1 (5 bases). The CDR3 is made up of 14 amino acids. V was pared by 0 bases and J by 9 bases, with 12 bases between. Germline CDR1 is SGHNT and CDR2 is YENEEA. The CDR3 here is CASSLEGAQSEQFF. CDR3 coding DNA: TGTGCCAGCAGCTTAGAAGGGGCGCAAAGTGAGCAGTTCTTC.

The chain uses TRBV9 and TRBJ2-5; 7 positions match TRBD1. The CDR3 is 15 residues long. CDR1 is SGDLS and CDR2 is YYNGEE in the germline V gene. J lost 5 bases, V lost 3 bases, and 10 bases had no gene match. The DNA of the CDR3 is TGTGCCAGCAGCGACACAGGGGTGTCGGGGGAGACCCAGTACTTC. Translated: CASSDTGVSGETQYF.

In this sample, this clone turned up once. This chain connects TRBV7-9 to TRBJ1-2; 8 bases match TRBD1. The V segment lost 7 bases and the J segment 4 bases; nucleotides outside the gene matches: 8. This CDR3 has 14 residues. Germline V gives CDR1 SEHNR, CDR2 FQNEAQ (reference sequence). CDR3 amino acids: CASTMTGEGYGYTF. CDR3 DNA: TGTGCCAGCACCATGACAGGGGAAGGCTATGGCTACACCTTC.

The chain joins TRBV6-8 to TRBJ1-1; possible D gene TRBD1, 5 bases. Germline CDR1 is MNHGY and CDR2 is SAAAGT. The CDR3 has 14 amino acids. V lost 5 bases to trimming and J lost 1 base, with 11 bases between them. The CDR3 protein is CASSTGLPNTEAFF. The CDR3 DNA follows: TGTGCCAGCAGTACGGGACTCCCGAACACTGAAGCTTTCTTT.

On this clone: The same CDR3 arises from other DNA sequences in this sample as well. CDR3 nucleotides: TGCGCCAGCAGCTTGGGACAGATGAACACTGAAGCTTTCTTT. It specifies CASSLGQMNTEAFF. The chain has TRBV5-1 and TRBJ1-1; D may be TRBD1 (5 bases). V dropped 0 bases and J dropped 0 bases, with 6 bases sitting between them. The CDR3 loop spans 14 amino acids. Germline V CDR1 and CDR2: SGHRS, YFSETQ.

This rearrangement joins TRBV19 to TRBJ2-1; D possibly corresponds to TRBD1 (5 bases). This CDR3 is 13 amino acids long. Trimming shortened V by 6 bases and J by 6 bases, and 12 bases separated the two germline ends. CDR1 and CDR2 from the germline V gene are LNHDA and SQIVND (reference sequence). CDR3 amino acids: CASSTTGGNEQFF. CDR3 coding DNA: TGTGCCAGTAGCACCACAGGCGGCAATGAGCAGTTCTTC.

Concerning this clone: Different DNA sequences within this sample yield the same CDR3. The rearrangement links TRBV5-1 to TRBJ1-4; D call uncertain. Trimming cost V 0 bases and J 5 bases, with 8 bases left between them. The CDR3 has 14 amino acids. Germline V gene lookup returns CDR1 SGHRS and CDR2 YFSETQ. CDR3 protein: CASSLERGNEKLFF. CDR3 DNA: TGCGCCAGCAGCTTGGAGCGGGGAAATGAAAAACTGTTTTTT.